Sequencing of this TCR beta chain was carried out in a study of radiotherapy plus CTLA-4 blockade in lung cancer (dated by TCRdb to 2017 to 2018). Regarding the research as a whole: Objective responses occurred in roughly 20% of enrolled patients, and roughly 30% achieved disease control.

As to this clone: The antigen it binds to is not known. Nothing much larger sits one base from this clone, and base qualities are not available.

Focal radiation therapy combined with CTLA-4 blockade (ipilimumab) was tested in patients with chemo-refractory metastatic non-small-cell lung cancer. Libraries came from the immunoSEQ multiplex PCR assay. TCRdb carries this immuneACCESS record with in-frame sequences only. Its versions omit some clonotypes, under half of them owing to an unresolved V gene in the studies checked, with the rest unexplained. Across this sample there are 90,000 to 100,000 clones, with almost 90% seen only once. The top ten hold 4.9% of the sample. Counted from cysteine to phenylalanine, this CDR3 has 15 amino acids. Only the CDR3 part of the read is kept: 45 bases, read in frame from the first base. Reading the germline V gene gives CDR1 KGHSH and CDR2 LQKENI. V drops 3 bases and J drops 3 bases, leaving 14 bases in between. Study-level results and caveats: The strongest predictors of response were reported to be early dynamic shifts in blood T cell clones along with a rise in serum interferon-beta following radiation. After treatment with radiotherapy and ipilimumab, TCR clones that came from tumors expanded in the peripheral blood.

In this chain, TRBV18 is recombined with TRBJ1-1; the D region possibly corresponds to TRBD1 (6 bases align). The sample here was peripheral blood, taken from a patient treated with radiotherapy plus ipilimumab. The source of this sequence is a human donor with non-small cell lung cancer that progressed on radiotherapy plus ipilimumab. The nucleotide sequence is given as TGTGCCAGCTCACCCGGGACACCAAGGGACACTGAAGCTTTCTTT. Translated, this gives CASSPGTPRDTEAFF.